This T cell receptor (beta chain) originates from a study of cytomegalovirus exposure and HLA in healthy donors. PCR employed 60 Vbeta and 13 Jbeta primers. TCRdb keeps only in-frame clones here, not all; method: immunoSEQ multiplex PCR. Among about 260,000 clones listed, 70% to 90% were seen once. V was cut by 0 bases and J by 5 bases, with 16 bases left in between. There are 16 residues in the CDR3. Germline CDR1 and CDR2: LGHNA and YNFKEQ. The sequence derives from a middle-aged woman in good health and CMV-seropositive. Sequencing was performed on PBMCs. V gene TRBV4-2 combines with J gene TRBJ1-1; tentative D call: TRBD1 (6 bases). The CDR3 DNA reads as TGTGCCAGCAGCCAAGATCCGGAGGGGGGGCGTACTGAAGCTTTCTTT. Its protein is CASSQDPEGGRTEAFF.